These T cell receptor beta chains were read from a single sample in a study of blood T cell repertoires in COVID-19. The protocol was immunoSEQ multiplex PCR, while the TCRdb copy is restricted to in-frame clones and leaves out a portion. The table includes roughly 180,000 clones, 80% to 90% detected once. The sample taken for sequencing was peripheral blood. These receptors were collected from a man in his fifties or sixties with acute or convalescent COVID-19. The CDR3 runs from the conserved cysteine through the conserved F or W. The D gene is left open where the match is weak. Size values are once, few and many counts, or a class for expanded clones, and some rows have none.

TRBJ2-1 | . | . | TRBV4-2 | CASSPTPLSSYNEQFF | TGTGCCAGCAGCCCAACGCCCCTGAGCTCCTACAATGAGCAGTTCTTC
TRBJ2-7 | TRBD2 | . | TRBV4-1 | CASSQLAGVVGEQYF | TGCGCCAGCAGCCAACTAGCGGGAGTAGTAGGCGAGCAGTACTTC
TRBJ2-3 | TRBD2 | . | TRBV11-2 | CASSLGRLAGPTDTQYF | TGTGCCAGCAGCTTAGGTCGTCTAGCGGGGCCCACAGATACGCAGTATTTT
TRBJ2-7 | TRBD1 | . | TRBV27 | CASSRHLSDRVEQYF | TGTGCCAGCAGTCGACACCTCTCGGACAGGGTCGAGCAGTACTTC
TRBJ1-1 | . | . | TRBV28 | CASSLTVRSNTEAFF | TGTGCCAGCAGTTTAACGGTCAGGTCAAACACTGAAGCTTTCTTT
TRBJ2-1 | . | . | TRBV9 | CASSVAQHNEQFF | TGTGCCAGCAGCGTAGCACAGCACAATGAGCAGTTCTTC
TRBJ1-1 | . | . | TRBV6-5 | CASSILSGNTEAFF | TGTGCCAGCAGTATCCTGTCGGGGAACACTGAAGCTTTCTTT
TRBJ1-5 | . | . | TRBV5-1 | CASSLDGSNQPQHF | TGCGCCAGCAGCTTGGACGGTTCTAATCAGCCCCAGCATTTT
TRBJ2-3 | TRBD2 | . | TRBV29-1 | CSSGAAGGSTDTQYF | TGCAGCTCCGGGGCCGCGGGAGGCAGCACAGATACGCAGTATTTT
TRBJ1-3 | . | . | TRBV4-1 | CASSQDQSGRGAGNTIYF | TGCGCCAGCAGCCAAGATCAGTCTGGCAGGGGCGCTGGAAACACCATATATTTT
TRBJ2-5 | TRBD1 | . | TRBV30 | CAWSWGTGGRETQYF | TGTGCCTGGAGTTGGGGAACAGGGGGCCGGGAGACCCAGTACTTC
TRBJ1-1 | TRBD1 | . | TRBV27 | CASSLYVGTGVAEAFF | TGTGCCAGCAGTTTATACGTCGGGACAGGGGTAGCTGAAGCTTTCTTT
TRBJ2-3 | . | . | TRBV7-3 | CASSQTALDTQYF | TGTGCCAGCAGCCAGACTGCATTGGATACGCAGTATTTT
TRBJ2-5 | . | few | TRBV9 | CASSAGQLQETQYF | TGTGCCAGCAGCGCCGGACAGCTCCAAGAGACCCAGTACTTC
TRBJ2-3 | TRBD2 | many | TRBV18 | CASSPTSQADTQYF | TGTGCCAGCTCGCCGACTAGCCAGGCGGATACGCAGTATTTT
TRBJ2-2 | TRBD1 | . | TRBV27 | CASGTADTGELFF | TGTGCCTCGGGGACAGCTGACACCGGGGAGCTGTTTTTT
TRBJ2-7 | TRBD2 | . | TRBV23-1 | CASSPSTSGTFHEQYF | TGCGCCAGCAGTCCGTCGACTAGCGGGACGTTCCACGAGCAGTACTTC
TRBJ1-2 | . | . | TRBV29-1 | CSAGSGREHGYTF | TGCAGCGCCGGATCGGGCAGGGAACATGGCTACACCTTC
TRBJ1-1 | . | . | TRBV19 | CASRRHGTLNTEAFF | TGTGCCAGTAGAAGACACGGGACACTGAACACTGAAGCTTTCTTT
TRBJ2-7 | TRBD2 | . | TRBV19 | CASSMGLAASEQYF | TGTGCCAGTAGTATGGGGCTAGCGGCCTCGGAGCAGTACTTC
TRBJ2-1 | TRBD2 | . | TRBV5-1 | CASSLSSGTEQFF | TGCGCCAGCAGCTTATCGAGCGGGACTGAGCAGTTCTTC
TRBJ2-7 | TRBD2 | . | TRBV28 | CASGLAASYEQYF | TGTGCCAGTGGACTAGCGGCTTCCTACGAGCAGTACTTC
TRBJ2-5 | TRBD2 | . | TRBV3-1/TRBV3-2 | CASTQTSGRLETQYF | TGTGCCAGCACGCAGACTAGCGGGAGGTTGGAGACCCAGTACTTC
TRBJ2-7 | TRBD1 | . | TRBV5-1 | CASSFTPGTGGYEQYF | TGCGCCAGCAGCTTTACCCCCGGGACAGGGGGCTACGAGCAGTACTTC
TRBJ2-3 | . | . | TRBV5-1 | CASSQVGHRDTQYF | TGCGCCAGCAGCCAGGTGGGGCATAGAGATACGCAGTATTTT
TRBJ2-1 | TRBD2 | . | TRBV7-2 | CASSFTSGGHNEQFF | TGTGCCAGCAGCTTCACTAGCGGGGGGCACAATGAGCAGTTCTTC
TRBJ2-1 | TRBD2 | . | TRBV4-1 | CASSQDLRALAGVGEQFF | TGCGCCAGCAGCCAAGATCTCCGTGCGCTAGCGGGAGTGGGTGAGCAGTTCTTC
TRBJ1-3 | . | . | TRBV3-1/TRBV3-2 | CASSHRVSGNTIYF | TGTGCCAGCAGCCACAGGGTCTCTGGAAACACCATATATTTT
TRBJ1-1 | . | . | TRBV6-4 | CASSRGGEGTEAFF | TGTGCCAGCAGTAGAGGCGGGGAGGGCACTGAAGCTTTCTTT
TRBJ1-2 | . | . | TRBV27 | CASTTGGGPPNYGYTF | TGTGCCAGCACTACCGGGGGGGGCCCTCCTAACTATGGCTACACCTTC
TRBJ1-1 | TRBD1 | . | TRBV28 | CASSLNRGISNTEAFF | TGTGCCAGCAGTTTAAACAGGGGGATCTCCAACACTGAAGCTTTCTTT
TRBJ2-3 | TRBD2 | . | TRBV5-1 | CASSIPAGAPIVSTDTQYF | TGCGCCAGCAGCATCCCAGCGGGAGCCCCTATAGTCTCCACAGATACGCAGTATTTT
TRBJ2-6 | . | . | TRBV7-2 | CASSLFSGANVLTF | TGTGCCAGCAGCTTGTTTAGCGGGGCCAACGTCCTGACTTTC
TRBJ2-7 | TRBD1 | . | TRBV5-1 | CASSFGTGAYEQYF | TGCGCCAGCAGCTTCGGGACAGGGGCCTACGAGCAGTACTTC
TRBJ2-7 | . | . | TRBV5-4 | CASSLAAGNSYEQYF | TGTGCCAGCAGCTTGGCCGCAGGGAACTCCTACGAGCAGTACTTC
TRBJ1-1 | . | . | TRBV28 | CASSSHMENGAFF | TGTGCCAGCAGTTCGCACATGGAGAATGGAGCTTTCTTT
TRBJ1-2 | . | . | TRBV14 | CASSQDTAYGYTF | TGTGCCAGCAGCCAAGATACAGCCTATGGCTACACCTTC
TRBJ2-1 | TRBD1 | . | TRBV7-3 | CASSLRTGREDEQFF | TGTGCCAGCAGCTTAAGGACAGGGCGAGAAGATGAGCAGTTCTTC